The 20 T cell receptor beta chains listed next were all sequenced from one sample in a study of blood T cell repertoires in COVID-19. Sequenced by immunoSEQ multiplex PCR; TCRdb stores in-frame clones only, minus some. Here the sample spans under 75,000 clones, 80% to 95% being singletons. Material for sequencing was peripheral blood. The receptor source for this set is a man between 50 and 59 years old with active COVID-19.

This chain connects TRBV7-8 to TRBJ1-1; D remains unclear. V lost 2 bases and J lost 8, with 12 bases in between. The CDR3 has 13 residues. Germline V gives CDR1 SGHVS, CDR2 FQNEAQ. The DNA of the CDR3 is TGTGCCAGCAGCTTACACGGGGATACGGAAGCTTTCTTT. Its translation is CASSLHGDTEAFF. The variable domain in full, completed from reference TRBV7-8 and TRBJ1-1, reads GAGVSQSPRYKVAKRGQDVALRCDPISGHVSLFWYQQALGQGPEFLTYFQNEAQLDKSGLPSDRFFAERPEGSVSTLKIQRTQQEDSAVYLCASSLHGDTEAFFGQGTRLTVV.

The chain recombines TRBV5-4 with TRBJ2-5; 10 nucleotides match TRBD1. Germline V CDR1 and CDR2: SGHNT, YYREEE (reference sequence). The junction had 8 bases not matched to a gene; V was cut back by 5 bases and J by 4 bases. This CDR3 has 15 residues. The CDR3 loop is CASSRDRGASETQYF. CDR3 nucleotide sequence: TGTGCCAGCAGTCGGGACAGGGGCGCGTCAGAGACCCAGTACTTC.

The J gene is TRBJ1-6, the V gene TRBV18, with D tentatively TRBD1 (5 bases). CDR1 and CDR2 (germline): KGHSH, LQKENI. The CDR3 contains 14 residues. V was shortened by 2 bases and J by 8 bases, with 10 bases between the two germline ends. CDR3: CASSPSGQDSPLHF. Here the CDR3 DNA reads TGTGCCAGCTCACCATCAGGGCAGGATTCACCCCTCCACTTT.

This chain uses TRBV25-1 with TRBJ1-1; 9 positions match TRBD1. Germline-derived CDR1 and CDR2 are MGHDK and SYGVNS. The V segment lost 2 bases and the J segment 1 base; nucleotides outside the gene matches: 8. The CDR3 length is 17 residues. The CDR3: CASSERGQGSGNTEAFF. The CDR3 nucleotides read TGTGCCAGCAGTGAACGGGGACAGGGATCAGGGAACACTGAAGCTTTCTTT.

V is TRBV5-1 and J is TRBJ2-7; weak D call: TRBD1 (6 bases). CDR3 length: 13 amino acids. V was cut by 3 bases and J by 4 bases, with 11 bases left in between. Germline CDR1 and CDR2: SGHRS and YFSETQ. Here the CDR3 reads CASSSKQGYEQYF. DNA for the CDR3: TGCGCCAGCAGCTCCAAACAGGGTTACGAGCAGTACTTC.

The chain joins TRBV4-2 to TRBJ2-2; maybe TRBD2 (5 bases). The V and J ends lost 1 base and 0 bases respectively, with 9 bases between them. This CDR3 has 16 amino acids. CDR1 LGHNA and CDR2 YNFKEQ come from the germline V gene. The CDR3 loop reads CASSQGTAANTGELFF. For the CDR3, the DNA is TGTGCCAGCAGCCAAGGTACAGCGGCGAACACCGGGGAGCTGTTTTTT.

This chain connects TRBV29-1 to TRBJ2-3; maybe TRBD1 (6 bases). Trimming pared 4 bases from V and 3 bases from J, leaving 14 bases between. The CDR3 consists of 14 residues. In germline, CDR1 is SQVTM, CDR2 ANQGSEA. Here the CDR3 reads CSVVWGLVTDTQYF. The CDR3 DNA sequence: TGCAGCGTTGTTTGGGGGCTGGTGACAGATACGCAGTATTTT.

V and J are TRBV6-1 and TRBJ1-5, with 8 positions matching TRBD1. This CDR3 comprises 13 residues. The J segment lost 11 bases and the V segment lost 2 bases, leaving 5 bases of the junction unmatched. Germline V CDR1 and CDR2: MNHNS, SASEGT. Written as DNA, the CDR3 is TGTGCCAGCAGTGAACAGGGACAGGCCGCCCAGCATTTT. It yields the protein CASSEQGQAAQHF.

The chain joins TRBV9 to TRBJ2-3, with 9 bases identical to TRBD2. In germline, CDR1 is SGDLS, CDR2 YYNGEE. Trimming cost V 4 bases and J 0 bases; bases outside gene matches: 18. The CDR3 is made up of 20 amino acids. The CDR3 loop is CASSTSRKTSGRPSTDTQYF. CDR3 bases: TGTGCCAGCAGCACCAGTAGGAAGACGAGCGGGAGGCCGAGCACAGATACGCAGTATTTT. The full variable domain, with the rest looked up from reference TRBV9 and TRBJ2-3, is DSGVTQTPKHLITATGQRVTLRCSPRSGDLSVYWYQQSLDQGLQFLIQYYNGEERAKGNILERFSAQQFPDLHSELNLSSLELGDSALYFCASSTSRKTSGRPSTDTQYFGPGTRLTVL.

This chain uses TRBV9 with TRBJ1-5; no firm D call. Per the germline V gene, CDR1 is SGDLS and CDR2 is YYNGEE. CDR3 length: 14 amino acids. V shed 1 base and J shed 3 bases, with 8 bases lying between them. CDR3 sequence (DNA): TGTGCCAGCAGCGTAACCGACATCAATCAGCCCCAGCATTTT. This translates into CASSVTDINQPQHF. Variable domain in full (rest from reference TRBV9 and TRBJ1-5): DSGVTQTPKHLITATGQRVTLRCSPRSGDLSVYWYQQSLDQGLQFLIQYYNGEERAKGNILERFSAQQFPDLHSELNLSSLELGDSALYFCASSVTDINQPQHFGDGTRLSIL.

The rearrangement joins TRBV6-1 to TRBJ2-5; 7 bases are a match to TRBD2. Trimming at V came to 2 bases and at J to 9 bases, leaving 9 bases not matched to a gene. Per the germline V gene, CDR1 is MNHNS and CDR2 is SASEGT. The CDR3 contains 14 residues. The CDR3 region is CASSERGRGSAQYF. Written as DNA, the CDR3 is TGTGCCAGCAGTGAACGAGGGAGGGGCTCGGCCCAGTACTTC.

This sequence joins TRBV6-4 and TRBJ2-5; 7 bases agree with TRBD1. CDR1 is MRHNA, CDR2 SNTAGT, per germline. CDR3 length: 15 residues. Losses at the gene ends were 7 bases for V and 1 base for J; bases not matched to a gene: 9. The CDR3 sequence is CASTTTGESQETQYF. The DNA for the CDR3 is TGTGCCAGCACCACAACAGGGGAAAGCCAAGAGACCCAGTACTTC.

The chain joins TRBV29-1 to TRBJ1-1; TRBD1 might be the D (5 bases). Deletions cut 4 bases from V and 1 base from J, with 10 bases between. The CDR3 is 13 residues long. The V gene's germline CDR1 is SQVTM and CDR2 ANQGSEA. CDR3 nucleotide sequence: TGCAGCGTTGTCGGGGGGGAGAACACTGAAGCTTTCTTT. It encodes CSVVGGENTEAFF.

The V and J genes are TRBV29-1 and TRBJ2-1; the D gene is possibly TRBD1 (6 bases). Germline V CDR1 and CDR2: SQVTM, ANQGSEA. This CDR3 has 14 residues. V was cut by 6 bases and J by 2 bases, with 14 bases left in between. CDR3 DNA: TGCAGCGTAGCCCGGGACATCGCCTACAATGAGCAGTTCTTC. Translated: CSVARDIAYNEQFF.

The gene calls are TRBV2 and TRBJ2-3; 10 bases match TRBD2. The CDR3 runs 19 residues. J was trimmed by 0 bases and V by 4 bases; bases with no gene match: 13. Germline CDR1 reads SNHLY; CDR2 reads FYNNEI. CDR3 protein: CASSVERGGSQYSTDTQYF. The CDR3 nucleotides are TGTGCCAGCAGTGTGGAGCGGGGGGGCTCACAATATAGCACAGATACGCAGTATTTT.

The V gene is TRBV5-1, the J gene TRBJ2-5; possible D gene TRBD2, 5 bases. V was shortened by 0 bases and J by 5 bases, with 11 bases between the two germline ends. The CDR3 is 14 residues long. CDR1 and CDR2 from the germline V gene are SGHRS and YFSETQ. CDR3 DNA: TGCGCCAGCAGCTTGGACAGCACGGGGGAGACCCAGTACTTC. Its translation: CASSLDSTGETQYF.

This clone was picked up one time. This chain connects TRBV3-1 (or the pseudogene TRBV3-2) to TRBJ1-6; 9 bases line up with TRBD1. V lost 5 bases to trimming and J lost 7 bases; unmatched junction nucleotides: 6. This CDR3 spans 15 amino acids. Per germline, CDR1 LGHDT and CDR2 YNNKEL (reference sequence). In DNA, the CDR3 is TGTGCCAGCAGCAGCCTGACAGGGGGGAATTCACCCCTCCACTTT. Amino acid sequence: CASSSLTGGNSPLHF.

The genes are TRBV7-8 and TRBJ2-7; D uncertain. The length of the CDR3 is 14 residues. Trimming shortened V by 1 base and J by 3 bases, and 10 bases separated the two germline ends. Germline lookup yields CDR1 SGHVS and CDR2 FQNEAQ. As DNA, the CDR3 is TGTGCCAGCAGCTTAGAGTCAGCGATCTACGAGCAGTACTTC. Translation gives CASSLESAIYEQYF.

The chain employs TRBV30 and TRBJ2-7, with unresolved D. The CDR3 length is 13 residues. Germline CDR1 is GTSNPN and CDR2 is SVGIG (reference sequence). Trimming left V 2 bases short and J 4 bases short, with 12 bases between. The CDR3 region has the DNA TGTGCCTGGAGTCGCAATATAGATTACGAGCAGTACTTC. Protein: CAWSRNIDYEQYF.

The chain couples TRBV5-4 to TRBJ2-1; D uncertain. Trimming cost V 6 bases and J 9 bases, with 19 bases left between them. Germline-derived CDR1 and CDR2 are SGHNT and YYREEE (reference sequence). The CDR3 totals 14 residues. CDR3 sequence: CASTPLVRSAEQFF. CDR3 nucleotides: TGTGCCAGCACCCCACTTGTCCGTAGTGCTGAGCAGTTCTTC.